These T cell receptor beta chains were read from a single sample in a study of cytomegalovirus exposure and HLA in healthy donors. TCRdb's table, derived via immunoSEQ multiplex PCR, lists solely in-frame clones and lacks some. The table lists 150,000 to 200,000 clones, around 80% of them singletons, with under 7.5% in the top ten. Sample: PBMCs. The source is a man aged 35 to 55 in good health and CMV-seronegative. CDR3s include the opening cysteine and the closing phenylalanine or tryptophan. The D gene is left open where the match is weak. Expanded clones get a size class; other rows say once, few or many, or leave the size out.

v_call	d_call	cdr3_length	j_call	clone_size	cdr3_nt	cdr3_aa
TRBV7-9	TRBD2	14	TRBJ2-7	NA	TGTGCCAGCAGCCCGGGGACTAGCGGCTACGAGCAGTACTTC	CASSPGTSGYEQYF
TRBV4-3	TRBD1	14	TRBJ1-4	few	TGCGCCAGCAGCCACGGGGGACAGATGGAAAAACTGTTTTTT	CASSHGGQMEKLFF
TRBV21-1	NA	16	TRBJ2-7	NA	TGTGCCAGCAGCAAAGTTAAGGGACTCCCTTTCTACGAGCAGTACTTC	CASSKVKGLPFYEQYF
TRBV9	NA	15	TRBJ1-1	few	TGTGCCAGCAGCGCTTTGGTGGGGAGGAACACTGAAGCTTTCTTT	CASSALVGRNTEAFF
TRBV19	TRBD1	14	TRBJ1-1	once	TGTGCCAGTAGATTACAGGGGGGGTTCACTGAAGCTTTCTTT	CASRLQGGFTEAFF
TRBV9	NA	13	TRBJ1-2	few	TGTGCCAGCAGCTTGAGGTCTAACTATGGCTACACCTTC	CASSLRSNYGYTF
TRBV18	NA	16	TRBJ1-5	NA	TGTGCCAGCTCACAAGACAAGAACTCGGGCAATCAGCCCCAGCATTTT	CASSQDKNSGNQPQHF
TRBV4-3	NA	13	TRBJ1-5	NA	TGCGCCAGCAGCCAAGATATCAATCAGCCCCAGCATTTT	CASSQDINQPQHF
TRBV5-1	NA	15	TRBJ2-1	NA	TGCGCCAGCAGCTCTGCAGGTATCGCCTACAATGAGCAGTTCTTC	CASSSAGIAYNEQFF
TRBV7-2	TRBD2	15	TRBJ2-1	NA	TGTGCCAGCAGCCCTGGACTAGCGGGGGTAGGTGAGCAGTTCTTC	CASSPGLAGVGEQFF
TRBV19	NA	15	TRBJ2-1	NA	TGTGCCAGTACCCCCGACAGGGGAGGGGACAATGAGCAGTTCTTC	CASTPDRGGDNEQFF
TRBV5-1	TRBD1	15	TRBJ2-3	NA	TGCGCCAGCAGCGTGATCAGGGGGCAGGCAGATACGCAGTATTTT	CASSVIRGQADTQYF
TRBV29-1	TRBD1	13	TRBJ2-7	NA	TGCAGCGTTGCCGGGACAGGGGTCGACGAGCAGTACTTC	CSVAGTGVDEQYF
TRBV19	NA	14	TRBJ1-1	NA	TGTGCCAGTCTACCTTTAGGCGGGGCGTCTGAAGCTTTCTTT	CASLPLGGASEAFF
TRBV5-1	NA	16	TRBJ1-2	NA	TGCGCCAGCAGCGAGGGCAGAGTAGGGACTAACTATGGCTACACCTTC	CASSEGRVGTNYGYTF
TRBV18	NA	13	TRBJ2-7	NA	TGTGCCAGCTCACCATCAGGGTCCGACGAGCAGTACTTC	CASSPSGSDEQYF
TRBV25-1	TRBD2	13	TRBJ2-1	NA	TGTGCCAGCACGCTAGCGGGAGACAATGAGCAGTTCTTC	CASTLAGDNEQFF
TRBV5-1	NA	12	TRBJ2-1	NA	TGCGCCAGCAGCTTGGGCGGAGTGGAGCAGTTCTTC	CASSLGGVEQFF
TRBV21-1	NA	15	TRBJ1-5	NA	TGTGCCAGCAGCAAAAGGGGACAGAACAATCAGCCCCAGCATTTT	CASSKRGQNNQPQHF
TRBV7-8	NA	15	TRBJ2-5	NA	TGTGCCAGCAGCTTAAATCGGGACAACCAAGAGACCCAGTACTTC	CASSLNRDNQETQYF